This T cell receptor (beta chain) is from a study of blood T cells in healthy people across ages. This clonotype was detected only a few times. The antigen is unknown. Regarding the study as a whole: TCR beta diversity, measured per million T cells, fell in a roughly linear way with age.

Roughly 10 milliliters of peripheral blood were drawn from each donor. The V gene's germline CDR1 is LGHDT and CDR2 YNNKEL (reference sequence). The CDR3 runs 12 residues. The use of a sample-barcoded 5' primer and a J-beta primer mix characterized a second PCR of about 7 to 12 cycles. TCRdb analysed the 5' RACE reads with MiXCR anew, one entry per CDR3 protein. The repertoire includes hundreds of thousands of distinct CDR3 sequences, roughly 26% of them detected once, and 17% sits in the top ten. V usage is TRBV3-1 and J usage is TRBJ2-5, with D uncertain. The tail of the sequence fits TRBJ2-7 better, so the J call may be wrong. The sequencing sample was made of blood. The clonotype was recovered from an elderly woman in good health. The CDR3 sequence is CASSQDRNEQYF. Here the CDR3 DNA reads TGTGCCAGCAGCCAAGATAGGAACGAGCAGTACTTC.